This TCR beta chain was recorded in a study of brain T cells in children with intractable seizures. Time point: blood from clinic visit 5 months post-surgery; TSC patient then seizure free. This CDR3 comprises 16 residues. Measured with immunoSEQ multiplex PCR; TCRdb has only the in-frame clones, and not every one. The sample holds about 320,000 clones, over 90% seen once. This chain connects TRBV21-1 to TRBJ2-1; TRBD2 is the table's D call and was not checked against the DNA. TRBV21-1 is shown as a pseudogene. The source was peripheral blood, collected about 5 months after surgery. This TCR came from a boy younger than two with tuberous sclerosis and intractable seizures. This CDR3 reads CASSGGSSGSYNEQFF. The CDR3 nucleotides are TGTGCCAGCAGCGGCGGGTCTAGCGGGTCTTACAATGAGCAGTTCTTC.